Listed here are 18 T cell receptor beta chains from one sample, sequenced in a study of blood T cell repertoires in COVID-19. The protocol was immunoSEQ multiplex PCR, while the TCRdb copy is restricted to in-frame clones and leaves out a portion. The sample contains approximately 120,000 clones, around 81% of which appear only once. Sample: peripheral blood. The source of these receptors is a human donor in a cohort sampled during active or convalescent COVID-19.

The chain combines TRBV18 with TRBJ2-1; TRBD1 agrees at 7 bases. Germline CDR1 is KGHSH and CDR2 is LQKENI. V trimming: 6 bases; J trimming: 3 bases; junction bases outside the gene matches: 17. CDR3 size: 18 residues. DNA for the CDR3: TGTGCCAGCTCCCAGGGACAGAAACTCGCGGTGTACTACAATGAGCAGTTCTTC. It codes for CASSQGQKLAVYYNEQFF.

The chain has TRBV19 and TRBJ1-5; 9 positions agree with TRBD1. CDR3 length: 19 residues. With V trimmed by 3 bases and J by 5 bases, 17 bases remained unmatched. Germline CDR1 is LNHDA and CDR2 is SQIVND (reference sequence). CDR3 protein: CASSMVPAGKQGAYQPQHF. CDR3 bases: TGTGCCAGTAGTATGGTGCCCGCAGGAAAACAGGGGGCTTATCAGCCCCAGCATTTT.

In nucleotides, the CDR3 is TGTGCCAGCAGTGGGCGGGCGACAGGGATCACCTACGAGCAGTACTTC. Its translation is CASSGRATGITYEQYF. The chain is built from TRBV2 and TRBJ2-7; the match to TRBD1 covers 7 bases. The V segment lost 4 bases and the J segment 2 bases; nucleotides outside the gene matches: 11. The CDR3 runs to 16 residues. Germline V gene sequence: CDR1 SNHLY, CDR2 FYNNEI.

The chain carries TRBV7-2 and TRBJ1-2, with a possible D match to TRBD1 (5 bases). V gave up 5 bases and J gave up 2 bases, with 18 bases separating them. CDR3 length: 16 residues. Germline V gene sequence: CDR1 SGHTA, CDR2 FQGNSA. In nucleotides, the CDR3 is TGTGCCAGCAGCCCACAAGGACCCGGGGGAAACTATGGCTACACCTTC. Its translation: CASSPQGPGGNYGYTF.

J is TRBJ1-4 and V is TRBV5-6, with TRBD1 as a possible D gene (6 bases). The CDR3 runs to 15 residues. The ends were cut back, 1 base at V and 9 bases at J, with 16 bases in the middle. CDR1 is SGHDT and CDR2 is YYEEEE in the germline V gene. Here the CDR3 DNA reads TGTGCCAGCAGCTTGTTATTGGACAGCGTGAAAAAACTGTTTTTT. Amino acids: CASSLLLDSVKKLFF.

V gene TRBV15 combines with J gene TRBJ2-7; 13 positions agree with TRBD2. In germline, CDR1 is LNHNV, CDR2 YYDKDF (reference sequence). V was clipped by 4 bases and J by 0 bases; unmatched bases: 9. The CDR3 consists of 18 residues. CDR3: CATSTLGTSGASSYEQYF. The DNA for the CDR3 is TGTGCCACCAGCACACTAGGGACTAGCGGGGCTAGCTCCTACGAGCAGTACTTC. The complete variable domain, with remaining parts taken from reference TRBV15 and TRBJ2-7, reads DAMVIQNPRYQVTQFGKPVTLSCSQTLNHNVMYWYQQKSSQAPKLLFHYYDKDFNNEADTPDNFQSRRPNTSFCFLDIRSPGLGDTAMYLCATSTLGTSGASSYEQYFGPGTRLTVT.

The sample holds a few counts of this clone. The chain has TRBV29-1 and TRBJ2-7; TRBD1 might be the D (6 bases). V lost 7 bases and J 2 bases, leaving 12 bases between the germline ends. The length of the CDR3 is 12 residues. Germline CDR1 reads SQVTM; CDR2 reads ANQGSEA. The CDR3 here is CSALTGAYEQYF. For the CDR3, the DNA is TGCAGCGCCCTGACAGGAGCCTACGAGCAGTACTTC.

The chain uses TRBV19 and TRBJ1-1; 7 nucleotides line up with TRBD1. Germline loops: CDR1 LNHDA, CDR2 SQIVND (reference sequence). Germline trimming cut 3 bases from V and 3 bases from J; bases unmatched to any gene: 4. CDR3 length: 14 amino acids. The CDR3 nucleotides read TGTGCCAGTAGTATTCTAACAGGGGACACTGAAGCTTTCTTT. Translating it yields CASSILTGDTEAFF.

The chain employs TRBV28 and TRBJ1-5, with D uncertain. The germline V gene has CDR1 MDHEN and CDR2 SYDVKM. Trimming cost V 6 bases and J 2 bases, with 14 bases left between them. The CDR3 covers 15 residues. The CDR3 reads CASRKHVMRNQPQHF. Here the CDR3 DNA reads TGTGCCAGCAGGAAACACGTCATGCGCAATCAGCCCCAGCATTTT.

The chain has TRBV29-1 and TRBJ1-1; 10 positions match TRBD1. The junction had 4 bases not matched to a gene; V was cut back by 6 bases and J by 6 bases. The CDR3 has 12 amino acids. CDR1 SQVTM and CDR2 ANQGSEA come from the germline V gene. The CDR3 loop reads CSVGDRGAEAFF. For the CDR3, the DNA is TGCAGCGTCGGGGACAGGGGCGCTGAAGCTTTCTTT.

The chain recombines TRBV14 with TRBJ1-2; 9 bases map to TRBD1. With 6 bases clipped from V and 8 bases from J, the junction kept 13 bases outside the gene matches. The length of the CDR3 is 15 residues. CDR1 SGHDN and CDR2 FVKESK come from the germline V gene. For the CDR3, the DNA is TGTGCCAGCAGTCGCGAGGTACAGGGGGCGCTGGGCTACACCTTC. This translates into CASSREVQGALGYTF.

The V call is TRBV5-5, the J call TRBJ1-1, with D tentatively TRBD1 (5 bases). Looked up from germline, CDR1 is SGHKS and CDR2 is YYEKEE (reference sequence). Trimming took off 2 bases at V and 3 bases at J, with 8 bases between the two ends. The CDR3 consists of 13 residues. In nucleotides, the CDR3 is TGTGCCAGCAGCTTATGGGGGGACACTGAAGCTTTCTTT. Amino acids: CASSLWGDTEAFF.

The chain uses TRBV28 and TRBJ1-1; D remains unclear. Germline assignment: CDR1 MDHEN and CDR2 SYDVKM. The V gene lost 4 bases and the J gene lost 8 bases, with 17 bases spanning the gap. This CDR3 is built from 14 residues. The CDR3 DNA is TGTGCCAGCAGTTCATTTGAGTTGTTCGGGGAAGCTTTCTTT. Protein: CASSSFELFGEAFF. Using reference TRBV28 and TRBJ1-1 for the parts outside the CDR3, the full variable domain is DVKVTQSSRYLVKRTGEKVFLECVQDMDHENMFWYRQDPGLGLRLIYFSYDVKMKEKGDIPEGYSVSREKKERFSLILESASTNQTSMYLCASSSFELFGEAFFGQGTRLTVV.

The V gene is TRBV3-1 (or the pseudogene TRBV3-2), the J gene TRBJ2-5; no clear D. This CDR3 comprises 15 residues. Trimming pared 1 base from V and 7 bases from J, leaving 16 bases between. Germline CDR1 is LGHDT and CDR2 is YNNKEL (reference sequence). This CDR3 reads CASSQVGRVARTQYF. The DNA of the CDR3 is TGTGCCAGCAGCCAAGTTGGGCGAGTTGCAAGGACCCAGTACTTC.

In DNA, the CDR3 is TGTGCCAGCAGCCAGATCAGCGGGGGGCCCGGGGAGACCCAGTACTTC. This gives the protein CASSQISGGPGETQYF. The chain uses TRBV9 and TRBJ2-5; 9 bases map to TRBD2. Germline V CDR1 and CDR2: SGDLS, YYNGEE. The CDR3 length is 16 residues. V shed 4 bases and J 5 bases; nucleotides not matched to a gene: 12.

The chain couples TRBV11-3 to TRBJ2-5, with 9 bases identical to TRBD1. There are 14 residues in the CDR3. With 1 base clipped from V and 7 bases from J, the junction kept 4 bases outside the gene matches. Germline CDR1 SGHNT, CDR2 YENEEA. CDR3 region: CASSLGGQGATQYF. For the CDR3, the DNA is TGTGCCAGCAGCTTAGGGGGACAGGGAGCGACCCAGTACTTC.

The chain uses TRBV30 and TRBJ1-4; D remains ambiguous. The CDR3 contains 16 residues. From germline, CDR1 is GTSNPN and CDR2 SVGIG (reference sequence). The V gene lost 1 base and the J gene lost 10 bases, with 22 bases spanning the gap. CDR3 sequence reads: CAWSEPWRVPRAKLFF. In nucleotides, the CDR3 is TGTGCCTGGAGTGAACCGTGGAGGGTTCCCCGGGCAAAACTGTTTTTT.

This clone was seen a handful of times. This rearrangement joins TRBV19 to TRBJ1-5; TRBD1 agrees at 7 bases. Germline assignment: CDR1 LNHDA and CDR2 SQIVND (reference sequence). This CDR3 has 18 amino acids. Trimming removed 4 bases from V and 3 bases from J; junction bases left unmatched: 15. The chain's CDR3 is CASSTKTGRHDPNQPQHF. The DNA for the CDR3 is TGTGCCAGTAGTACTAAGACAGGGCGTCATGACCCCAATCAGCCCCAGCATTTT.